This T cell receptor beta chain stems from a study of beta chain features in type 1 diabetes. In the study overall: Examination covered approximately 100 million sorted cells spanning all samples. The study's findings and limits: cDNA-based sequencing might over-represent cells highly expressing TCR. Moderate but significant shortening of TCRB CDR3s was recorded in all four CD4+ subsets from Type 1 diabetes patients. A greater similarity of naive, central memory and Treg TCRB repertoires was seen among patients than among healthy donors.

One heparinised draw, averaging roughly 0.12 L, was taken per donor. V lost 6 bases and J lost 8; bases outside the gene matches: 3. This CDR3 has 12 residues. Germline V gene sequence: CDR1 SGHAT, CDR2 FQNNGV. Of note for this clone: Its target is unknown.

All of the isolated RNA was reverse transcribed, so expressed TCRB transcripts were sequenced. Measured with immunoSEQ multiplex PCR; TCRdb has only the in-frame clones, and not every one. This sample yields 350,000 to 400,000 clones, of which about 12% are seen a single time; 0.0095% to 0.013% belongs to the top ten. The rearrangement joins TRBV11-2 to TRBJ2-1; 8 positions agree with TRBD2. The specimen was naive CD4+ T cells from blood. This clonotype was obtained from a woman aged 18-29 years with type 1 diabetes. The CDR3: CASRELADEQFF. The CDR3 DNA follows: TGTGCCAGCAGGGAACTAGCGGATGAGCAGTTCTTC.